This T cell receptor (beta chain) came from a study of blood T cell repertoires in COVID-19. Background on the study: The United States, Italy and Spain supplied acute and convalescent COVID-19 samples. PBMCs, B-cell-depleted T cells, or T cells provided the cDNA or gDNA that made up the material.

Counting both end residues, the CDR3 totals 14 amino acids. Germline V CDR1 and CDR2: MNHEY, SVGAGI. In the original processing: Reference gene primer amplification gave nucleated cell count estimates. Here immunoSEQ multiplex PCR was the method, and the copy in TCRdb shows in-frame clones only, minus some. V, J and clone size derive from that table, while D and trimming were established from the DNA sequence. The sample records some 250,000 clones, about four fifths being singletons. Points on this clone: The limits of the CDR3 on the DNA are not certain, so only TCRdb's listed CDR3 is given.

The sequenced sample was peripheral blood. V gene TRBV6-5 combines with J gene TRBJ1-4; the D call in the table, TRBD1, was not verified against the DNA. This TCR was recovered from a man aged 25 to 40 who had recovered from COVID-19. CDR3 protein: CASSRTLDKGKLFF.